The 17 T cell receptor beta chains reported below all come from one sample, sequenced in a study of control samples from healthy donors and cancer patients. TCRdb's copy holds only in-frame clones and misses some; the assay was immunoSEQ multiplex PCR. The sample lists about 58,000 clones, approximately 87% occurring once. Sequenced: PBMCs. The source of these receptors is a woman aged 60-75 years with lung cancer.

The J gene is TRBJ2-7, the V gene TRBV9; 8 bases fit TRBD1. This CDR3 spans 14 amino acids. The J segment lost 2 bases and the V segment lost 4 bases, leaving 5 bases of the junction unmatched. Germline V gene lookup returns CDR1 SGDLS and CDR2 YYNGEE. CDR3 bases: TGTGCCAGCAGCCTCGGACAGGGTCCCTACGAGCAGTACTTC. It encodes CASSLGQGPYEQYF.

The chain carries TRBV9 and TRBJ1-2; 7 nucleotides line up with TRBD1. The V gene's germline CDR1 is SGDLS and CDR2 YYNGEE. With V trimmed by 4 bases and J by 1 base, 4 bases remained unmatched. The CDR3 covers 14 residues. In DNA, the CDR3 is TGTGCCAGCAGCCCCGGGACAGATAACTATGGCTACACCTTC. Translation: CASSPGTDNYGYTF.

V usage is TRBV6-5 and J usage is TRBJ2-3; 10 positions match TRBD1. Germline V CDR1 and CDR2: MNHEY, SVGAGI. The CDR3 consists of 14 residues. Trimming took 6 bases from V and 6 from J; bases not matched to a gene: 6. CDR3 in DNA: TGTGCCAGCAGGGAGGGACAGGGGTGGGATACGCAGTATTTT. Translation: CASREGQGWDTQYF.

This chain connects TRBV5-1 to TRBJ2-1; the D gene is possibly TRBD2 (6 bases). Per the germline V gene, CDR1 is SGHRS and CDR2 is YFSETQ. Trimming shortened V by 0 bases and J by 0 bases, and 13 bases separated the two germline ends. CDR3 size: 17 residues. The CDR3 bases are TGCGCCAGCAGCTTGGCGAGCGGGCCCAGCTCCTACAATGAGCAGTTCTTC. This codes for CASSLASGPSSYNEQFF. The variable domain in full, completed from reference TRBV5-1 and TRBJ2-1, reads KAGVTQTPRYLIKTRGQQVTLSCSPISGHRSVSWYQQTPGQGLQFLFEYFSETQRNKGNFPGRFSGRQFSNSRSEMNVSTLELGDSALYLCASSLASGPSSYNEQFFGPGTRLTVL.

This chain connects TRBV10-1 to TRBJ1-1; TRBD1 might be the D (6 bases). This CDR3 spans 13 amino acids. Germline-derived CDR1 and CDR2 are WNHNN and SYGVQD (reference sequence). Trimming shortened V by 3 bases and J by 5 bases, and 10 bases separated the two germline ends. The CDR3 region is CASSEQGVTEAFF. The CDR3 region has the DNA TGCGCCAGCAGTGAACAGGGAGTGACTGAAGCTTTCTTT.

This chain links TRBV3-1 (or the pseudogene TRBV3-2) with TRBJ2-7; a possible D gene is TRBD2 (6 bases). The V and J ends lost 0 bases and 2 bases respectively, with 11 bases between them. Germline CDR1 is LGHDT and CDR2 is YNNKEL (reference sequence). The CDR3 extends over 15 amino acids. This CDR3 reads CASSQDLPGAYEQYF. CDR3 bases: TGTGCCAGCAGCCAAGATCTCCCGGGAGCCTACGAGCAGTACTTC.

This chain joins TRBV24-1 and TRBJ2-1, with a weak D call TRBD1 (5 bases). The CDR3 has 14 amino acids. Germline-derived CDR1 and CDR2 are KGHDR and SFDVKD. Trimming cost V 3 bases and J 10 bases, with 15 bases left between them. The CDR3: CATSDPGPDREQFF. In DNA form, the CDR3 reads TGTGCCACCAGTGATCCCGGGCCCGACAGAGAGCAGTTCTTC.

This chain links TRBV7-9 with TRBJ1-4; tentatively, D is TRBD1 (5 bases). CDR3 size: 16 residues. The germline V and J ends were trimmed by 1 base and 5 bases, with 14 bases remaining between them. CDR1 and CDR2 (germline): SEHNR, FQNEAQ (reference sequence). The CDR3 DNA reads as TGTGCCAGCAGCTTAGTTTCCGGGACGGTCAATGAAAAACTGTTTTTT. Translating gives CASSLVSGTVNEKLFF.

This rearrangement joins TRBV3-1 (or the pseudogene TRBV3-2) to TRBJ2-2; TRBD1 agrees at 7 bases. V gave up 4 bases and J gave up 1 base; unmatched junction bases: 3. This CDR3 contains 15 residues. CDR1 LGHDT and CDR2 YNNKEL come from the germline V gene (reference sequence). The CDR3 is CASSRRTGNTGELFF. The CDR3 nucleotides read TGTGCCAGCAGCCGACGGACAGGGAACACCGGGGAGCTGTTTTTT.

This sequence joins TRBV7-8 and TRBJ2-1; 7 nucleotides match TRBD2. The CDR3 runs 14 residues. Germline CDR1 is SGHVS and CDR2 is FQNEAQ. J was trimmed by 6 bases and V by 2 bases; bases with no gene match: 4. As DNA, the CDR3 is TGTGCCAGCAGCTTACGGCGGGAGCTCAATGAGCAGTTCTTC. Translation gives CASSLRRELNEQFF.

This rearrangement joins TRBV5-5 to TRBJ2-3; a weak D match, TRBD2 (6 bases). Looked up from germline, CDR1 is SGHKS and CDR2 is YYEKEE (reference sequence). V was pared by 2 bases and J by 2 bases, with 9 bases between. CDR3 length: 14 amino acids. CDR3 sequence (DNA): TGTGCCAGCAGCTTCCGGGACTCCACAGATACGCAGTATTTT. Translating it yields CASSFRDSTDTQYF. Together with reference TRBV5-5 and TRBJ2-3, the CDR3 gives the full variable domain: DAGVTQSPTHLIKTRGQQVTLRCSPISGHKSVSWYQQVLGQGPQFIFQYYEKEERGRGNFPDRFSARQFPNYSSELNVNALLLGDSALYLCASSFRDSTDTQYFGPGTRLTVL.

J is TRBJ1-1 and V is TRBV11-2; TRBD1 agrees at 7 bases. This CDR3 has 14 residues. J lost 1 base, V lost 3 bases, and 2 bases had no gene match. Germline lookup yields CDR1 SGHAT and CDR2 FQNNGV. Written as DNA, the CDR3 is TGTGCCAGCAGCTTGGGGGACAGGAACACTGAAGCTTTCTTT. Encoded protein: CASSLGDRNTEAFF. The whole variable domain, remainder taken from reference TRBV11-2 and TRBJ1-1, is EAGVAQSPRYKIIEKRQSVAFWCNPISGHATLYWYQQILGQGPKLLIQFQNNGVVDDSQLPKDRFSAERLKGVDSTLKIQPAKLEDSAVYLCASSLGDRNTEAFFGQGTRLTVV.

This rearrangement joins TRBV19 to TRBJ2-6; 10 bases map to TRBD1. The CDR3 runs to 18 residues. In germline, CDR1 is LNHDA, CDR2 SQIVND (reference sequence). V dropped 5 bases and J dropped 0; count of bases not matched to a gene: 7. CDR3 DNA: TGTGCCAGTAGTGACAGGGGGCGCCTAAGCTCTGGGGCCAACGTCCTGACTTTC. This codes for CASSDRGRLSSGANVLTF.

The rearrangement uses TRBV4-1 and TRBJ1-2, with D unclear. V was clipped by 0 bases and J by 6 bases, with 14 bases between them. The CDR3 length is 15 residues. Per the germline V gene, CDR1 is MGHRA and CDR2 is YSYEKL. This CDR3 is CASSQDRGTLHGYTF. The CDR3 DNA follows: TGCGCCAGCAGCCAAGATCGTGGAACCCTACATGGCTACACCTTC.

This chain uses TRBV2 with TRBJ2-3; D might be TRBD1 or TRBD2, each matching 5 bases. Germline loops: CDR1 SNHLY, CDR2 FYNNEI. The CDR3 runs 13 residues. Trimming cost V 5 bases and J 3 bases, with 9 bases left between them. This CDR3 reads CASSPWGTDTQYF. CDR3 nucleotides: TGTGCCAGCAGTCCCTGGGGGACAGATACGCAGTATTTT.

The chain recombines TRBV15 with TRBJ1-1; 7 nucleotides match TRBD1. The germline CDR1 and CDR2 sequences are LNHNV and YYDKDF (reference sequence). V gave up 8 bases and J gave up 6 bases; unmatched junction bases: 9. This CDR3 region has 13 residues. The CDR3 spells CATSGQVDAEAFF. The CDR3 nucleotides read TGTGCCACCTCCGGACAGGTGGATGCTGAAGCTTTCTTT.

The chain uses TRBV9 and TRBJ2-1; D is possibly TRBD2 (5 bases). Trimming stripped 4 bases from V and 0 bases from J, with 11 bases between. The length of the CDR3 is 15 residues. CDR1 and CDR2 (germline): SGDLS, YYNGEE. CDR3 residues: CASSQDGNSYNEQFF. In nucleotides, the CDR3 is TGTGCCAGCAGCCAAGACGGGAACTCCTACAATGAGCAGTTCTTC. The variable domain in full, completed from reference TRBV9 and TRBJ2-1, reads DSGVTQTPKHLITATGQRVTLRCSPRSGDLSVYWYQQSLDQGLQFLIQYYNGEERAKGNILERFSAQQFPDLHSELNLSSLELGDSALYFCASSQDGNSYNEQFFGPGTRLTVL.